The T cell receptor (beta chain) under discussion was sequenced for a study of T-cell reconstitution after alpha-beta-depleted transplantation in children. The study's findings and limits: One year after transplant, T-cell counts and diversity came mostly from newly produced T cells. TCRbeta diversity was high at day 60 in some patients (a result of surviving recipient T cells and thymic progenitors). At around two months after transplant, the alpha-beta T cells were reportedly derived from several hundred expanded clones that came from non-depleted graft cells.

In regard to this clonotype: What it binds is unknown.

TCRbeta library construction was performed incorporating unique molecular identifiers. Each CDR3 protein is one row after TCRdb ran MiXCR on the PCR reads. The profile shows almost 250,000 distinct CDR3 sequences, around 25% of them singletons. This specimen was PBMCs, taken before TCRalphabeta/CD19-depleted stem cell transplant. The sequence was obtained from a girl aged 2 to 10 with Fanconi anemia, due to receive a stem cell transplant.

The CDR3 spells CSVEPLAGRAVEQFF. The CDR3 DNA reads TGCAGCGTTGAGCCACTAGCGGGAAGGGCTGTTGAGCAGTTCTTC. The chain links TRBV29-1 to TRBJ2-1, with 10 bases identical to TRBD2. Trimming took 3 bases from V and 9 from J; bases not matched to a gene: 11. Per the germline V gene, CDR1 is SQVTM and CDR2 is ANQGSEA. CDR3 length: 15 residues.